These 9 T cell receptor beta chains share one sample of origin, sequenced in a study of T cell responses to AZD1222 COVID-19 vaccine. TCRdb keeps only in-frame clones here, not all; method: immunoSEQ multiplex PCR. The data hold some 130,000 clones, with 80% to 95% observed a single time. The sample consisted of peripheral blood, taken 28 days after the second AZD1222 dose. The receptors come from an adult who received the AZD1222 COVID-19 vaccine.

The chain employs TRBV2 and TRBJ2-7; the D gene is possibly TRBD1 (5 bases). The V gene lost 4 bases and the J gene lost 7 bases, with 14 bases spanning the gap. CDR3 length: 13 residues. Germline CDR1 SNHLY, CDR2 FYNNEI. In DNA form, the CDR3 reads TGTGCCAGCAGTGGGGGCCCGGTCGGGGAGCAGTACTTC. Translated, it gives CASSGGPVGEQYF.

The chain uses TRBV5-1 and TRBJ2-3, with D hard to call. CDR3 length: 13 residues. The V gene lost 4 bases and the J gene lost 3 bases, with 9 bases spanning the gap. In germline, CDR1 is SGHRS, CDR2 YFSETQ. CDR3 sequence (DNA): TGCGCCAGCAGCCCGCAACCAACAGATACGCAGTATTTT. Residues: CASSPQPTDTQYF.

V usage is TRBV5-1 and J usage is TRBJ1-1; TRBD1 is a possible D gene (6 bases). Per the germline V gene, CDR1 is SGHRS and CDR2 is YFSETQ. The ends were cut back, 0 bases at V and 7 bases at J, with 16 bases in the middle. The CDR3 is made up of 15 amino acids. CDR3 residues: CASSLANRRGDEAFF. DNA for the CDR3: TGCGCCAGCAGCTTGGCCAACCGTAGGGGGGATGAAGCTTTCTTT.

The rearrangement uses TRBV7-2 and TRBJ2-2; the D gene is possibly TRBD2 (5 bases). Per germline, CDR1 SGHTA and CDR2 FQGNSA. Deletions cut 1 base from V and 5 bases from J, with 8 bases between. This CDR3 is built from 14 residues. The CDR3 sequence is CASSLGWETGELFF. The CDR3 DNA reads TGTGCCAGCAGCTTAGGATGGGAGACCGGGGAGCTGTTTTTT.

V is TRBV27 and J is TRBJ1-5; 11 positions match TRBD1. The CDR3 is 16 amino acids. Germline CDR1 MNHEY, CDR2 SMNVEV (reference sequence). V gave up 6 bases and J gave up 4 bases; unmatched junction bases: 8. The CDR3 DNA is TGTGCCAGCAGGCTTTGGGGACAGGGGGAGAATCAGCCCCAGCATTTT. Translating gives CASRLWGQGENQPQHF.

The V and J genes are TRBV2 and TRBJ1-2; 7 nucleotides align to TRBD1. The CDR3 runs 16 residues. V shed 2 bases and J 3 bases; nucleotides not matched to a gene: 9. Germline V CDR1 and CDR2: SNHLY, FYNNEI. In DNA, the CDR3 is TGTGCCAGCAGTGAATGGGGGAGGACAGGCGACTATGGCTACACCTTC. It encodes CASSEWGRTGDYGYTF.

V is TRBV9 and J is TRBJ1-1; D possibly corresponds to TRBD1 (5 bases). This CDR3 comprises 17 residues. Trimming pared 0 bases from V and 0 bases from J, leaving 15 bases between. CDR1 and CDR2 (germline): SGDLS, YYNGEE. The CDR3 loop is CASSVVGQAIMNTEAFF. CDR3 sequence (DNA): TGTGCCAGCAGCGTAGTGGGGCAGGCAATTATGAACACTGAAGCTTTCTTT. The variable domain in full, completed from reference TRBV9 and TRBJ1-1, reads DSGVTQTPKHLITATGQRVTLRCSPRSGDLSVYWYQQSLDQGLQFLIQYYNGEERAKGNILERFSAQQFPDLHSELNLSSLELGDSALYFCASSVVGQAIMNTEAFFGQGTRLTVV.

The J gene is TRBJ1-1, the V gene TRBV7-9; D perhaps matches TRBD1 (6 bases). The CDR3 is 15 residues long. In germline, CDR1 is SEHNR, CDR2 FQNEAQ (reference sequence). V lost 5 bases, J lost 0 bases, and 13 bases lay in between. The CDR3 DNA sequence: TGTGCCAGCAGCCCGACGGGGGCCTTGAACACTGAAGCTTTCTTT. Its translation is CASSPTGALNTEAFF.

CDR3 protein: CASSLGTNNEQFF. The DNA of the CDR3 is TGTGCCAGCAGCCTCGGGACTAACAATGAGCAGTTCTTC. The chain joins TRBV3-1 (or the pseudogene TRBV3-2) to TRBJ2-1; 7 positions agree with TRBD2. With 4 bases clipped from V and 5 bases from J, the junction kept 2 bases outside the gene matches. CDR1 is LGHDT and CDR2 is YNNKEL in the germline V gene (reference sequence). There are 13 residues in the CDR3.